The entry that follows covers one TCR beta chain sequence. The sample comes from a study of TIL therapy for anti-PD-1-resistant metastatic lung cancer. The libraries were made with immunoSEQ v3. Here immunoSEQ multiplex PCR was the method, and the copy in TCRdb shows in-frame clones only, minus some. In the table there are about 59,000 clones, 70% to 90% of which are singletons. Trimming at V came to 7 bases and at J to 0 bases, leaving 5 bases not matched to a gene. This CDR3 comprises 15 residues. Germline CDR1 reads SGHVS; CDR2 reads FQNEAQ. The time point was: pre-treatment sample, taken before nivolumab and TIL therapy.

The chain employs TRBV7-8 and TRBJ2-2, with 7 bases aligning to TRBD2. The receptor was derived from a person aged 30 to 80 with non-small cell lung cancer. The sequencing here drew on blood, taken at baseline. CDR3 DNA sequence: TGTGCCAGCATCCCGGGACTACCGAACACCGGGGAGCTGTTTTTT. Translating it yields CASIPGLPNTGELFF.